The 32 T cell receptor beta chains below all came from one sample that was sequenced in a study of blood T cell repertoires in COVID-19. Libraries were prepared by immunoSEQ multiplex PCR; TCRdb keeps only in-frame clonotypes and omits some of them. Of about 100,000 clones in the sample, about 80% were seen once. Source material: peripheral blood. These receptors were taken from a woman in her 70s with acute or convalescent COVID-19.

V gene TRBV7-9 combines with J gene TRBJ2-7, with 7 bases fitting TRBD1. The CDR3 is made up of 13 amino acids. The germline gives CDR1 SEHNR, CDR2 FQNEAQ (reference sequence). Trimming at V came to 8 bases and at J to 3 bases, leaving 7 bases not matched to a gene. The CDR3 DNA is TGTGCCAGCGTACTAGGGGGCAGCTACGAGCAGTACGTC. This sequence encodes CASVLGGSYEQYV.

This clone was counted between two and nine times. This chain links TRBV12-3 or TRBV12-4 with TRBJ1-2, with D unclear. The CDR3 spans 13 residues. With 1 base removed from V and 8 bases from J, the gap between germline ends came to 11 bases. Here the CDR3 reads CASSLDWTGGYTF. Written as DNA, the CDR3 is TGTGCCAGCAGTTTAGATTGGACGGGAGGCTACACCTTC.

V usage is TRBV28 and J usage is TRBJ2-3; 9 bases agree with TRBD2. Germline CDR1 reads MDHEN; CDR2 reads SYDVKM. With V trimmed by 6 bases and J by 4 bases, 14 bases remained unmatched. The CDR3 runs to 17 residues. The CDR3 here is CASSSPGRRGGADTQYF. DNA of the CDR3: TGTGCCAGCAGCTCCCCTGGCCGGCGGGGGGGGGCAGATACGCAGTATTTT.

The chain joins TRBV10-3 to TRBJ2-3; 10 positions agree with TRBD2. The length of the CDR3 is 15 residues. V lost 4 bases to trimming and J lost 6 bases; unmatched junction nucleotides: 7. Looked up from germline, CDR1 is ENHRY and CDR2 is SYGVKD. The CDR3 DNA reads TGTGCCATCAGTGGATTAGCGGGGGGCAGGGATACGCAGTATTTT. It is translated as CAISGLAGGRDTQYF.

The chain links TRBV5-6 to TRBJ1-2; 7 bases line up with TRBD1. The CDR3 covers 14 residues. Germline V gene lookup returns CDR1 SGHDT and CDR2 YYEEEE. The ends lost 5 bases at V and 7 bases at J; junction bases unmatched: 11. The CDR3 sequence: CASRYQGVLRGYTF. The CDR3 nucleotides are TGTGCCAGCAGGTACCAGGGGGTTCTACGTGGCTACACCTTC. Complete variable domain (other parts from reference TRBV5-6 and TRBJ1-2): DAGVTQSPTHLIKTRGQQVTLRCSPKSGHDTVSWYQQALGQGPQFIFQYYEEEERQRGNFPDRFSGHQFPNYSSELNVNALLLGDSALYLCASRYQGVLRGYTFGSGTRLTVV.

The gene calls are TRBV9 and TRBJ2-3; D is perhaps TRBD2 (7 bases). This CDR3 region has 14 residues. Per the germline V gene, CDR1 is SGDLS and CDR2 is YYNGEE. The V end was cut by 0 bases, the J end by 6 bases, with 11 bases between. CDR3 sequence reads: CASSVDGGRDTQYF. CDR3 nucleotide sequence: TGTGCCAGCAGCGTAGACGGGGGGCGGGATACGCAGTATTTT.

The genes are TRBV10-1 and TRBJ2-2; TRBD1 matches 9 bases. CDR3 length: 21 amino acids. In germline, CDR1 is WNHNN, CDR2 SYGVQD (reference sequence). Losses at the gene ends were 0 bases for V and 0 bases for J; bases not matched to a gene: 14. Written as DNA, the CDR3 is TGCGCCAGCAGTGAGTCGCTGGGACAGGGATCCGTTACCCCGAACACCGGGGAGCTGTTTTTT. Amino acid sequence: CASSESLGQGSVTPNTGELFF.

The V and J genes are TRBV4-3 and TRBJ2-5; perhaps TRBD2 as D (5 bases). Germline loops: CDR1 LGHNA, CDR2 YSLEER. There are 14 residues in the CDR3. V was pared by 0 bases and J by 4 bases, with 9 bases between. The CDR3 protein is CASSQDLGRETQYF. The DNA for the CDR3 is TGCGCCAGCAGCCAAGATCTAGGGAGAGAGACCCAGTACTTC.

V usage is TRBV5-6 and J usage is TRBJ1-1; D is uncertain. Trimming left V 4 bases short and J 5 bases short, with 15 bases between. CDR3 length equals 14 residues. Germline CDR1 SGHDT, CDR2 YYEEEE. The CDR3 DNA follows: TGTGCCAGCAGCCTTCCCTCCCGAGGGACTGAAGCTTTCTTT. Translated, it gives CASSLPSRGTEAFF.

The chain employs TRBV11-2 and TRBJ1-6, with TRBD1 matching over 7 bases. Germline CDR1 is SGHAT and CDR2 is FQNNGV. The CDR3 has 16 amino acids. V trimming: 5 bases; J trimming: 6 bases; junction bases outside the gene matches: 10. CDR3 protein: CASSPSRQGLNSPLHF. In nucleotides, the CDR3 is TGTGCCAGCAGCCCCTCCCGACAGGGACTTAATTCACCCCTCCACTTT.

This chain joins TRBV6-6 and TRBJ1-5, with unresolved D. V was cut by 6 bases and J by 1 base, with 7 bases left in between. Germline V gene sequence: CDR1 MNHNY, CDR2 SVGAGI (reference sequence). The CDR3 runs to 13 residues. The CDR3 is CASRELSNQPQHF. CDR3 nucleotide sequence: TGTGCCAGCAGGGAGTTGAGCAATCAGCCCCAGCATTTT.

The V gene is TRBV11-2, the J gene TRBJ2-5, with a possible D match to TRBD1 (5 bases). V was pared by 3 bases and J by 1 base, with 12 bases between. The CDR3 spans 15 residues. CDR1 is SGHAT and CDR2 is FQNNGV in the germline V gene. The CDR3 region has the DNA TGTGCCAGCAGCTTGATCAGGGCCTCCCAAGAGACCCAGTACTTC. It translates to CASSLIRASQETQYF.

J is TRBJ1-5 and V is TRBV6-5, with D perhaps matching TRBD1 (6 bases). Germline lookup yields CDR1 MNHEY and CDR2 SVGAGI. Trimming removed 6 bases at V and 1 base at J, with 13 bases between. This CDR3 contains 15 residues. The CDR3 region has the DNA TGTGCCAGCAGCCCGGACAGAATCAGCAATCAGCCCCAGCATTTT. It specifies CASSPDRISNQPQHF.

V usage is TRBV6-5 and J usage is TRBJ1-1, with a possible D match to TRBD1 (5 bases). Germline V gene sequence: CDR1 MNHEY, CDR2 SVGAGI. The ends were cut back, 5 bases at V and 4 bases at J, with 11 bases in the middle. This CDR3 is 13 amino acids long. This CDR3 is CASSRGEVTEAFF. CDR3 DNA sequence: TGTGCCAGCAGTCGAGGGGAGGTCACTGAAGCTTTCTTT.

The V gene is TRBV13, the J gene TRBJ1-5; D is unresolved. V was shortened by 5 bases and J by 2 bases, with 7 bases between the two germline ends. The CDR3 length is 13 residues. Germline-derived CDR1 and CDR2 are PRHDT and FYEKMQ (reference sequence). The CDR3 loop reads CASSGFGNQPQHF. The CDR3 DNA reads TGTGCCAGCAGCGGCTTTGGCAATCAGCCCCAGCATTTT. Full variable domain (missing parts from reference TRBV13 and TRBJ1-5): AAGVIQSPRHLIKEKRETATLKCYPIPRHDTVYWYQQGPGQDPQFLISFYEKMQSDKGSIPDRFSAQQFSDYHSELNMSSLELGDSALYFCASSGFGNQPQHFGDGTRLSIL.

Remarks on this clone: This sample also contains other DNA sequences that code for the same CDR3. The chain employs TRBV5-1 and TRBJ2-5, with 12 nucleotides matching TRBD2. Germline lookup yields CDR1 SGHRS and CDR2 YFSETQ. CDR3 length equals 16 residues. V shed 4 bases, J shed 2 bases, and the junction held 6 bases outside the gene matches. CDR3 sequence: CASSPRLAGAQETQYF. DNA for the CDR3: TGCGCCAGCAGCCCCCGACTAGCGGGGGCTCAAGAGACCCAGTACTTC. The entire variable domain, with the rest obtained from reference TRBV5-1 and TRBJ2-5, is as follows: KAGVTQTPRYLIKTRGQQVTLSCSPISGHRSVSWYQQTPGQGLQFLFEYFSETQRNKGNFPGRFSGRQFSNSRSEMNVSTLELGDSALYLCASSPRLAGAQETQYFGPGTRLLVL.

This clone turned up a few times. The chain combines TRBV5-1 with TRBJ1-2, with D possibly being TRBD1 (6 bases). CDR1 is SGHRS, CDR2 YFSETQ, per germline. This CDR3 is built from 13 residues. The V end was cut by 4 bases, the J end by 8 bases, with 15 bases between. The CDR3 nucleotides are TGCGCCAGCAGCCCCAGGACAGAGGGCGGCTACACCTTC. This codes for CASSPRTEGGYTF.

The chain recombines TRBV21-1 with TRBJ2-7; the table's D call, TRBD2, was not checked against the DNA. TRBV21-1 is listed as a pseudogene. This CDR3 spans 12 amino acids. The CDR3 reads CASSDLVPEQYV. In DNA form, the CDR3 reads TGTGCCAGCAGTGATTTAGTCCCCGAGCAGTACGTC.

The chain is built from TRBV6-5 and TRBJ2-5; D possibly corresponds to TRBD1 (6 bases). The CDR3 spans 12 residues. Trimming removed 6 bases at V and 12 bases at J, with 17 bases between. Germline assignment: CDR1 MNHEY and CDR2 SVGAGI. CDR3 loop: CASSLRQGLKYF. DNA of the CDR3: TGTGCCAGCAGCCTCCGGCAGGGGCTCAAGTACTTC.

The rearrangement uses TRBV5-1 and TRBJ1-1; D gene ambiguous. The CDR3 has 14 residues. Trimming removed 0 bases from V and 2 bases from J, with 8 bases in between. Germline CDR1 SGHRS, CDR2 YFSETQ. The CDR3 reads CASSLGNLNTEAFF. The CDR3 DNA sequence: TGCGCCAGCAGCTTGGGAAACTTAAACACTGAAGCTTTCTTT. The full variable domain, rest sourced from reference TRBV5-1 and TRBJ1-1, is KAGVTQTPRYLIKTRGQQVTLSCSPISGHRSVSWYQQTPGQGLQFLFEYFSETQRNKGNFPGRFSGRQFSNSRSEMNVSTLELGDSALYLCASSLGNLNTEAFFGQGTRLTVV.

The rearrangement uses TRBV2 and TRBJ1-2; 7 bases are shared with TRBD1. This CDR3 has 14 residues. Germline V gene data show CDR1 as SNHLY and CDR2 as FYNNEI. The junction had 8 bases not matched to a gene; V was cut back by 4 bases and J by 6 bases. The CDR3 loop is CASSAQGTLDGYTF. In DNA, the CDR3 is TGTGCCAGCAGTGCACAGGGGACGTTGGATGGCTACACCTTC.

The chain links TRBV11-3 to TRBJ2-2, with a possible D match to TRBD1 (6 bases). Germline V gives CDR1 SGHNT, CDR2 YENEEA. Trimming took off 4 bases at V and 3 bases at J, with 15 bases between the two ends. The CDR3 extends over 16 amino acids. CDR3 sequence reads: CASSSQGNDYTGELFF. CDR3 nucleotides: TGTGCCAGCAGCTCACAGGGTAACGATTACACCGGGGAGCTGTTTTTT.

The chain is built from TRBV19 and TRBJ2-1; weak D call: TRBD1 (6 bases). V was cut by 4 bases and J by 5 bases, with 12 bases left in between. CDR1 is LNHDA and CDR2 is SQIVND in the germline V gene (reference sequence). CDR3 length: 14 residues. In DNA, the CDR3 is TGTGCCAGTAGTAACAGGGAACGGGACAATGAGCAGTTCTTC. Protein product: CASSNRERDNEQFF.

This chain joins TRBV30 and TRBJ2-5; 9 bases are a match to TRBD2. The J segment lost 5 bases and the V segment lost 5 bases, leaving 3 bases of the junction unmatched. Germline CDR1 GTSNPN, CDR2 SVGIG (reference sequence). The CDR3 extends over 12 amino acids. The CDR3 bases are TGTGCCTGGGGCGGGGGGGGCGAGACCCAGTACTTC. Protein sequence: CAWGGGGETQYF. Looking up the rest from reference TRBV30 and TRBJ2-5 gives the full variable domain: SQTIHQWPATLVQPVGSPLSLECTVEGTSNPNLYWYRQAAGRGLQLLFYSVGIGQISSEVPQNLSASRPQDRQFILSSKKLLLSDSGFYLCAWGGGGETQYFGPGTRLLVL.

The V and J genes are TRBV7-8 and TRBJ2-7, with 8 bases that match TRBD2. The trim removed 4 bases at V and 7 bases at J, leaving 21 bases unmatched. The germline V gene has CDR1 SGHVS and CDR2 FQNEAQ. There are 18 residues in the CDR3. The CDR3 sequence: CASSSPGGVGGYLREQYV. The CDR3 region has the DNA TGTGCCAGCAGCTCCCCCGGGGGGGTAGGGGGGTATTTGCGGGAGCAGTACGTC.

This clone has only one observation. The gene calls are TRBV5-1 and TRBJ1-1, with D possibly TRBD1 on 6 matching bases. The CDR3 consists of 13 residues. V was pared by 3 bases and J by 7 bases, with 13 bases between. Germline CDR1 and CDR2: SGHRS and YFSETQ. Written as DNA, the CDR3 is TGCGCCAGCAGCTCGGGGGGGCTCGATGAAGCTTTCTTT. Protein product: CASSSGGLDEAFF.

This clone appeared a few times. V gene TRBV7-2 combines with J gene TRBJ1-1; weak D call: TRBD1 (6 bases). V lost 1 base, J lost 6 bases, and 18 bases lay in between. The CDR3 spans 16 residues. From germline, CDR1 is SGHTA and CDR2 FQGNSA. The CDR3 DNA is TGTGCCAGCAGCTTAGTGCGGGGGCCGGGGGTGTCTGAAGCTTTCTTT. It yields the protein CASSLVRGPGVSEAFF.

The chain links TRBV6-5 to TRBJ2-1, with D possibly being TRBD1 (6 bases). The V end was cut by 6 bases, the J end by 10 bases, with 10 bases between. CDR1 and CDR2 (germline): MNHEY, SVGAGI. The CDR3 totals 11 residues. DNA for the CDR3: TGTGCCAGCAGAAACAGGGACGAGCAGTTCTTC. This translates into CASRNRDEQFF.

This sequence joins TRBV14 and TRBJ1-2; D gene ambiguous. CDR1 is SGHDN, CDR2 FVKESK, per germline. CDR3 length: 15 amino acids. V dropped 1 base and J dropped 4 bases, with 13 bases sitting between them. CDR3 region: CASSQAMAEFYGYTF. As DNA, the CDR3 is TGTGCCAGCAGCCAAGCGATGGCCGAATTCTATGGCTACACCTTC.

The rearrangement links TRBV28 to TRBJ2-5, with D tentatively TRBD1 (6 bases). Trimming pared 5 bases from V and 4 bases from J, leaving 20 bases between. Per germline, CDR1 MDHEN and CDR2 SYDVKM. The CDR3 is 16 residues long. CDR3 residues: CASSTLLTGPTETQYF. The CDR3 region has the DNA TGTGCCAGCAGTACACTCCTCACAGGGCCTACAGAGACCCAGTACTTC.

The chain carries TRBV19 and TRBJ2-3, with 7 positions matching TRBD1. The CDR3 contains 15 residues. The ends lost 5 bases at V and 0 bases at J; junction bases unmatched: 5. Per germline, CDR1 LNHDA and CDR2 SQIVND (reference sequence). The CDR3: CASSSQDRSTDTQYF. For the CDR3, the DNA is TGTGCCAGTAGTTCCCAGGACAGGAGCACAGATACGCAGTATTTT.

This sequence joins TRBV5-1 and TRBJ1-2, with 8 bases lining up with TRBD1. Germline V gene sequence: CDR1 SGHRS, CDR2 YFSETQ. Trimming cost V 4 bases and J 4 bases; bases outside gene matches: 6. CDR3 length: 14 residues. The CDR3 sequence: CASSPTGAIYGYTF. The CDR3 DNA follows: TGCGCCAGCAGCCCGACAGGGGCAATCTATGGCTACACCTTC. Combining the CDR3 with reference TRBV5-1 and TRBJ1-2 gives the whole variable domain KAGVTQTPRYLIKTRGQQVTLSCSPISGHRSVSWYQQTPGQGLQFLFEYFSETQRNKGNFPGRFSGRQFSNSRSEMNVSTLELGDSALYLCASSPTGAIYGYTFGSGTRLTVV.